Following are 5 T cell receptor beta chains from one sample sequenced in a study of T cell responses to AZD1222 COVID-19 vaccine. Sequencing used immunoSEQ multiplex PCR; TCRdb keeps in-frame clones, though not all of them. The table lists around 70,000 clones, roughly nine tenths of them singletons. Sequencing was performed on peripheral blood, taken 28 days after the second AZD1222 dose. These receptors originate from an adult who received the AZD1222 COVID-19 vaccine.

The chain combines TRBV5-6 with TRBJ2-2, with 10 bases that match TRBD1. Trimming took 6 bases from V and 5 from J; bases not matched to a gene: 13. Germline CDR1 is SGHDT and CDR2 is YYEEEE. This CDR3 is 17 amino acids long. The CDR3 region has the DNA TGTGCCAGCAACAACCCTTCCGGGACAGGGGAAACCGGGGAGCTGTTTTTT. This encodes CASNNPSGTGETGELFF.

This clone has a single count. The chain joins TRBV14 to TRBJ2-1; 7 nucleotides line up with TRBD1. The CDR3 totals 15 residues. The J segment lost 5 bases and the V segment lost 2 bases, leaving 6 bases of the junction unmatched. The germline gives CDR1 SGHDN, CDR2 FVKESK. This CDR3 reads CASSQFRDRDNEQFF. DNA of the CDR3: TGTGCCAGCAGCCAATTCCGGGACAGAGACAATGAGCAGTTCTTC.

The chain recombines TRBV25-1 with TRBJ1-5; the match to TRBD1 covers 9 bases. V shed 4 bases and J 3 bases; nucleotides not matched to a gene: 1. This CDR3 has 14 residues. CDR1 and CDR2 (germline): MGHDK, SYGVNS. CDR3 in DNA: TGTGCCAGCAGTGGGACAGGGGCCAATCAGCCCCAGCATTTT. Translated, it gives CASSGTGANQPQHF. Combining the CDR3 with reference TRBV25-1 and TRBJ1-5 gives the whole variable domain EADIYQTPRYLVIGTGKKITLECSQTMGHDKMYWYQQDPGMELHLIHYSYGVNSTEKGDLSSESTVSRIRTEHFPLTLESARPSHTSQYLCASSGTGANQPQHFGDGTRLSIL.

This chain connects TRBV30 to TRBJ2-5; 10 bases are shared with TRBD2. With 0 bases clipped from V and 3 bases from J, the junction kept 4 bases outside the gene matches. From germline, CDR1 is GTSNPN and CDR2 SVGIG (reference sequence). CDR3 length: 15 amino acids. CDR3 loop: CAWSVGLADKETQYF. The CDR3 nucleotides read TGTGCCTGGAGTGTAGGACTAGCGGATAAAGAGACCCAGTACTTC.

The chain links TRBV30 to TRBJ1-5, with a possible D match to TRBD1 (5 bases). V lost 1 base and J 8 bases, leaving 15 bases between the germline ends. The CDR3 loop spans 14 amino acids. The germline gives CDR1 GTSNPN, CDR2 SVGIG (reference sequence). CDR3 in DNA: TGTGCCTGGAGTGAGGGCCCGGTGGGGGAGCCCCAGCATTTT. Its protein is CAWSEGPVGEPQHF.